This passage covers 32 T cell receptor beta chains from one sample sequenced in a study of blood T cells in healthy people across ages. Using a J-beta primer mix together with a sample-barcoded 5' primer, a second PCR was run for roughly 7 to 12 cycles. TCRdb independently ran MiXCR on the 5' RACE reads; one entry per CDR3 protein. The sample holds about 670,000 distinct CDR3 sequences, roughly half seen once. Material for sequencing was blood. Every receptor here comes from a woman older than 75 in good health.

The J gene is TRBJ2-1, the V gene TRBV12-3 or TRBV12-4; D not resolved. The ends were cut back, 7 bases at V and 7 bases at J, with 17 bases in the middle. The CDR3 has 14 amino acids. CDR3 protein: CASTFSTPSNEQFF. The CDR3 DNA reads as TGTGCCAGCACCTTCTCGACTCCGTCTAATGAGCAGTTCTTC.

This clonotype was found a few times. V and J are TRBV6-6 and TRBJ1-3; D gene unclear. Germline-derived CDR1 and CDR2 are MNHNY and SVGAGI (reference sequence). The CDR3 runs to 17 residues. The V and J ends lost 0 bases and 0 bases respectively, with 12 bases between them. The CDR3, as DNA: TGTGCCAGCAGTTACTCCCCGACGTCAGGCTCTGGAAACACCATATATTTT. It is translated as CASSYSPTSGSGNTIYF.

V and J are TRBV20-1 and TRBJ2-3; D is uncertain. The germline V gene encodes CDR1 DFQATT and CDR2 SNEGSKA (reference sequence). CDR3 size: 12 residues. Trimming stripped 8 bases from V and 1 base from J, with 10 bases between. CDR3 sequence reads: CSRRWGTDTQYF. The CDR3, as DNA: TGCAGTCGTCGTTGGGGCACAGATACGCAGTATTTT.

The chain combines TRBV7-2 with TRBJ1-1; possible D gene TRBD1, 6 bases. There are 18 residues in the CDR3. Germline V CDR1 and CDR2: SGHTA, FQGNSA. V lost 5 bases and J 4 bases, leaving 26 bases between the germline ends. DNA for the CDR3: TGTGCCAGCAGCCCCTTATGGCTGGGGGCGGGTTTAGGCACTGAAGCTTTCTTT. Translated, it gives CASSPLWLGAGLGTEAFF.

This clonotype came up many times. The J gene is TRBJ1-6, the V gene TRBV7-9, with no clear D. The CDR3 totals 16 residues. V dropped 1 base and J dropped 5 bases, with 12 bases sitting between them. Germline CDR1 is SEHNR and CDR2 is FQNEAQ (reference sequence). CDR3 sequence (DNA): TGTGCCAGCAGCTTAGGATCGGGCGGGAATAATTCACCCCTCCACTTT. Its translation: CASSLGSGGNNSPLHF.

This clonotype has only one observation. The V gene is TRBV29-1, the J gene TRBJ2-2; 10 bases are a match to TRBD2. The length of the CDR3 is 15 residues. V shed 1 base and J 1 base; nucleotides not matched to a gene: 0. Germline V gene data show CDR1 as SQVTM and CDR2 as ANQGSEA. This chain's CDR3 is CSVEGLAGNTGELFF. CDR3 nucleotides: TGCAGCGTTGAAGGACTAGCGGGGAACACCGGGGAGCTGTTTTTT.

This clonotype was detected many times. The chain uses TRBV6-2 or TRBV6-3 and TRBJ2-5, with D maybe TRBD2 (5 bases). The V gene lost 2 bases and the J gene lost 7 bases, with 17 bases spanning the gap. Germline assignment: CDR1 MNHEY and CDR2 SVGEGT. This CDR3 region has 15 residues. The CDR3 sequence is CASSYPPSRRGTQYF. CDR3 nucleotides: TGTGCCAGCAGTTACCCACCTAGTCGTCGGGGGACCCAGTACTTC.

The rearrangement links TRBV6-6 to TRBJ2-2; TRBD1 might be the D (6 bases). This CDR3 contains 15 residues. Germline V gene lookup returns CDR1 MNHNY and CDR2 SVGAGI (reference sequence). V lost 2 bases to trimming and J lost 6 bases, with 13 bases between them. In nucleotides, the CDR3 is TGTGCCAGCAGTTACCCGAAACAGGGTCCCGGGGAGCTGTTTTTT. Translation: CASSYPKQGPGELFF.

This clonotype appeared a few times. The chain links TRBV10-3 to TRBJ2-3; a weak D match, TRBD1 (6 bases). The V gene lost 4 bases and the J gene lost 0 bases, with 14 bases spanning the gap. CDR1 ENHRY and CDR2 SYGVKD come from the germline V gene. The CDR3 contains 16 residues. Written as DNA, the CDR3 is TGTGCCATCAGTGCGAGCAGGGGAGTGAGCACAGATACGCAGTATTTT. Translation: CAISASRGVSTDTQYF.

This clonotype was seen ten or more times. This rearrangement joins TRBV27 to TRBJ2-5, with a weak D call TRBD2 (5 bases). With 6 bases removed from V and 2 bases from J, the gap between germline ends came to 13 bases. The CDR3 sequence is 14 residues long. The germline gives CDR1 MNHEY, CDR2 SMNVEV (reference sequence). Here the CDR3 DNA reads TGTGCCAGCAGCACCGTAAGGGAGCAAGAGACCCAGTACTTC. Protein: CASSTVREQETQYF.

The sample holds many counts of this clonotype. The chain joins TRBV12-3 or TRBV12-4 to TRBJ1-1, with TRBD1 as a possible D gene (6 bases). Deletions cut 10 bases from V and 4 bases from J, with 10 bases between. This CDR3 has 11 amino acids. The CDR3 reads CATGVGTEAFF. The DNA for the CDR3 is TGTGCCACAGGGGTCGGCACTGAAGCTTTCTTT.

As regards this clonotype: A read error may explain this, as a much larger clone is one base away. The V and J genes are TRBV28 and TRBJ2-4; D might be TRBD1 (6 bases). Germline-derived CDR1 and CDR2 are MDHEN and SYDVKM. Trimming pared 11 bases from V and 0 bases from J, leaving 32 bases between. The CDR3 length is 20 residues. The CDR3 spells CACTDPGTGTSQLAKNIQYF. CDR3 coding DNA: TGTGCCTGCACTGACCCCGGTACAGGGACCAGCCAACTAGCCAAAAACATTCAGTACTTC.

The rearrangement links TRBV14 to TRBJ2-3; 9 bases align to TRBD1. CDR1 and CDR2 (germline): SGHDN, FVKESK. CDR3 length: 15 amino acids. Trimming cost V 4 bases and J 4 bases; bases outside gene matches: 6. The CDR3 here is CASSPDRGFADTQYF. The CDR3 region has the DNA TGTGCCAGCAGCCCTGACAGGGGGTTCGCAGATACGCAGTATTTT.

This clonotype was detected only once. The chain combines TRBV6-1 with TRBJ1-2, with unresolved D. Trimming removed 11 bases at V and 4 bases at J, with 17 bases between. Germline lookup yields CDR1 MNHNS and CDR2 SASEGT. This CDR3 comprises 13 residues. The CDR3 spells CAGTLEALYGYTF. CDR3 sequence (DNA): TGTGCCGGCACCCTGGAGGCGCTCTATGGCTACACCTTC.

This clonotype has more than one count but fewer than ten. This chain links TRBV14 with TRBJ2-7, with a possible D match to TRBD1 (5 bases). The CDR3 is 16 amino acids. Germline V gene lookup returns CDR1 SGHDN and CDR2 FVKESK. Trimming pared 0 bases from V and 0 bases from J, leaving 12 bases between. In DNA, the CDR3 is TGTGCCAGCAGCCAAGATGTTCTCGACAGCTCCTACGAGCAGTACTTC. This encodes CASSQDVLDSSYEQYF.

The rearrangement joins TRBV6-5 to TRBJ1-1; D uncertain. CDR3 length: 15 residues. In germline, CDR1 is MNHEY, CDR2 SVGAGI. Trimming stripped 3 bases from V and 0 bases from J, with 11 bases between. The CDR3 DNA reads as TGTGCCAGCAGTTATAGGCCAGGAATGAACACTGAAGCTTTCTTT. It is translated as CASSYRPGMNTEAFF.

The chain carries TRBV6-6 and TRBJ1-5; D uncertain. Germline CDR1 and CDR2: MNHNY and SVGAGI (reference sequence). Trimming shortened V by 5 bases and J by 3 bases, and 14 bases separated the two germline ends. This CDR3 spans 15 amino acids. The CDR3: CASSPTGMNNQPQHF. The CDR3 region has the DNA TGTGCCAGCAGTCCGACCGGGATGAACAATCAGCCCCAGCATTTT.

On this clonotype: Being one base from a much bigger clone, this may be a read error. J is TRBJ2-5 and V is TRBV5-1; D uncertain. The CDR3 extends over 14 amino acids. V shed 4 bases and J shed 0 bases, with 10 bases lying between them. The germline V gene has CDR1 SGHRS and CDR2 YFSETQ. CDR3 bases: TGCGCCAGCAGCGTGGAAGGGTACCAAGAGACCCAGTACTTC. As protein: CASSVEGYQETQYF.

This clonotype was observed a single time. The chain couples TRBV25-1 to TRBJ1-4; no clear D gene. CDR1 is MGHDK and CDR2 is SYGVNS in the germline V gene. This CDR3 spans 14 amino acids. V was cut by 3 bases and J by 1 base, with 6 bases left in between. CDR3 amino acids: CASSESVTNEKLFF. The CDR3 DNA follows: TGTGCCAGCAGTGAGAGCGTAACTAATGAAAAACTGTTTTTT.

J is TRBJ2-6 and V is TRBV7-2; TRBD1 might be the D (6 bases). V was cut by 6 bases and J by 2 bases, with 11 bases left in between. CDR1 and CDR2 (germline): SGHTA, FQGNSA. This CDR3 spans 15 amino acids. CDR3 sequence: CASSFTGTGANVLTF. The CDR3, as DNA: TGTGCCAGCAGTTTTACAGGGACTGGGGCCAACGTCCTGACTTTC.

This clonotype was found many times. The gene calls are TRBV5-1 and TRBJ2-7; no definite D call. This CDR3 has 17 amino acids. Germline V gene data show CDR1 as SGHRS and CDR2 as YFSETQ. The V end lost 0 bases, the J end lost 2 bases, and 18 bases lay between the germline ends. CDR3 nucleotide sequence: TGCGCCAGCAGCTTGGAAGGGAAACTTACGTTCGCCTACGAGCAGTACTTC. Encoded protein: CASSLEGKLTFAYEQYF.

About this clonotype itself: This could be a read error, since a much larger clone is one nucleotide away. J is TRBJ2-1 and V is TRBV20-1; 7 bases map to TRBD2. The CDR3 loop spans 13 amino acids. From germline, CDR1 is DFQATT and CDR2 SNEGSKA (reference sequence). V shed 3 bases, J shed 10 bases, and the junction held 9 bases outside the gene matches. This chain's CDR3 is CSARRERNYEQFF. CDR3 DNA: TGCAGTGCTAGGCGGGAGAGGAACTACGAGCAGTTCTTC.

This clonotype has ten or more counts. V and J are TRBV29-1 and TRBJ1-1; D is perhaps TRBD1 (6 bases). The length of the CDR3 is 12 residues. V was cut by 6 bases and J by 4 bases, with 12 bases left in between. Germline V gene sequence: CDR1 SQVTM, CDR2 ANQGSEA. The CDR3 loop reads CSVLRGGTEAFF. CDR3 coding DNA: TGCAGCGTCCTCAGGGGAGGCACTGAAGCTTTCTTT. The variable domain in full, with the rest retrieved from reference TRBV29-1 and TRBJ1-1, is SAVISQKPSRDICQRGTSLTIQCQVDSQVTMMFWYRQQPGQSLTLIATANQGSEATYESGFVIDKFPISRPNLTFSTLTVSNMSPEDSSIYLCSVLRGGTEAFFGQGTRLTVV.

This clonotype was observed a single time. The junction and the germline gene differ at one end; a read error may be behind it. The chain uses TRBV24-1 and TRBJ2-3; no firm D call. Germline lookup yields CDR1 KGHDR and CDR2 SFDVKD. This CDR3 contains 16 residues. CDR3 in amino acids: CATSDPTYEFGDMQYF. DNA of the CDR3: TGTGCCACCAGTGACCCGACCTACGAGTTTGGTGATATGCAGTATTTT.

Comments on this clonotype: Possible read error: a much larger clone is one base away. V and J are TRBV7-8 and TRBJ2-3, with 8 bases aligning to TRBD2. CDR3 length equals 15 residues. J gave up 4 bases and V 5 bases, and 8 bases lay outside the gene matches. Germline assignment: CDR1 SGHVS and CDR2 FQNEAQ. CDR3 bases: TGTGCCAGCAGCCGCCGGGGGGGCTCTTCAGATACGCAGTATTTT. It encodes CASSRRGGSSDTQYF.

This clonotype was recorded a few times. The chain uses TRBV20-1 and TRBJ2-7; 12 bases map to TRBD2. Germline trimming cut 3 bases from V and 3 bases from J; bases unmatched to any gene: 6. The germline CDR1 and CDR2 sequences are DFQATT and SNEGSKA (reference sequence). The CDR3 runs to 15 residues. Here the CDR3 reads CSARRGLAGYYEQYF. The CDR3 DNA reads as TGCAGTGCTAGGCGAGGACTAGCGGGGTACTACGAGCAGTACTTC.

A word on this clonotype: A much more abundant neighbour one base away suggests this may be a read error. The V and J genes are TRBV6-5 and TRBJ2-1; 11 nucleotides line up with TRBD2. The CDR3 contains 13 residues. With V trimmed by 8 bases and J by 10 bases, 7 bases remained unmatched. Germline V gene data show CDR1 as MNHEY and CDR2 as SVGAGI. CDR3 protein: CASRLAGGKEQFF. The DNA of the CDR3 is TGTGCCAGCCGATTAGCGGGGGGGAAGGAGCAGTTCTTC.

The chain recombines TRBV5-5 with TRBJ1-6; D perhaps matches TRBD1 (6 bases). V lost 4 bases and J 3 bases, leaving 17 bases between the germline ends. The CDR3 loop spans 17 amino acids. Germline V lookup: CDR1 SGHKS, CDR2 YYEKEE (reference sequence). CDR3 sequence (DNA): TGTGCCAGCAGCATTGGGGGCGGCCCCGTCTATAATTCACCCCTCCACTTT. It codes for CASSIGGGPVYNSPLHF.

The chain is built from TRBV20-1 and TRBJ2-1; 9 bases map to TRBD2. This CDR3 has 13 residues. Trimming removed 6 bases from V and 1 base from J; junction bases left unmatched: 1. The germline V gene encodes CDR1 DFQATT and CDR2 SNEGSKA (reference sequence). The CDR3 protein is CSAGLASYNEQFF. The CDR3 coding sequence is TGCAGTGCCGGACTAGCGTCCTACAATGAGCAGTTCTTC.

This clonotype was seen repeatedly, ten times or more. V is TRBV4-1 and J is TRBJ2-7; no clear D. V was shortened by 1 base and J by 3 bases, with 10 bases between the two germline ends. Germline CDR1 and CDR2: MGHRA and YSYEKL. The CDR3 spans 14 residues. The CDR3 here is CASSQAVRIYEQYF. The DNA for the CDR3 is TGCGCCAGCAGCCAAGCGGTCAGAATCTACGAGCAGTACTTC.

The rearrangement uses TRBV12-3 or TRBV12-4 and TRBJ1-2; D might be TRBD1 (5 bases). The germline V and J ends were trimmed by 0 bases and 7 bases, with 12 bases remaining between them. The CDR3 spans 14 residues. The CDR3, as DNA: TGTGCCAGCAGTTTAGCAACCAGGACATCTGGCTACACCTTC. Residues: CASSLATRTSGYTF.

This chain connects TRBV5-1 to TRBJ2-2; 10 positions match TRBD1. Trimming removed 1 base from V and 5 bases from J; junction bases left unmatched: 5. This CDR3 spans 16 amino acids. In germline, CDR1 is SGHRS, CDR2 YFSETQ. CDR3 in amino acids: CASSLYGTGVTGELFF. Here the CDR3 DNA reads TGCGCCAGCAGCTTGTACGGGACAGGGGTGACCGGGGAGCTGTTTTTT.